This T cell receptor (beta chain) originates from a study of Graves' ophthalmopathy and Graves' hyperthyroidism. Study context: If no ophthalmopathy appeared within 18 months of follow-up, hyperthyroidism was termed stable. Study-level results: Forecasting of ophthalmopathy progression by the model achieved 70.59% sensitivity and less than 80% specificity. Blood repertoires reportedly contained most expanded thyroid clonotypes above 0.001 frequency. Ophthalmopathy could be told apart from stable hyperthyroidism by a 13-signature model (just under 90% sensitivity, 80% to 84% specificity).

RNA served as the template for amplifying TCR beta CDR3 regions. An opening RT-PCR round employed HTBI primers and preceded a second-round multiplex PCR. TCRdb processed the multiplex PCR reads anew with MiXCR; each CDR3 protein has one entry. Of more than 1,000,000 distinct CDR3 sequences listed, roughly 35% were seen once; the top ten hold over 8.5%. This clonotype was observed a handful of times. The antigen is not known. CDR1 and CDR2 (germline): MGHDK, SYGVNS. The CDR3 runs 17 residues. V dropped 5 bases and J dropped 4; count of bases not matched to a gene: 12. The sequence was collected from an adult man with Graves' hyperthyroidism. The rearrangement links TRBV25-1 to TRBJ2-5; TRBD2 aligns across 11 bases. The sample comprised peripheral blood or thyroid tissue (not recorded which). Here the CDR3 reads CASSRSSGGLPTETQYF. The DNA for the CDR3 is TGTGCCAGCAGTCGATCTAGCGGGGGGTTACCGACAGAGACCCAGTACTTC.